One sample yielded the 13 T cell receptor beta chains listed below, sequenced in a study of OX40 agonist ivuxolimab in advanced cancers. Receptors were amplified or captured by the immunoSEQ multiplex PCR assay. Sourced from immuneACCESS, this table was stored by TCRdb with only in-frame sequences that have V and J called. A share of the clones is absent; for the studies checked, an unresolved V gene accounts for under half, and the remainder has no known explanation. The sample has about 96,000 clones on record, under 85% of them singletons. About 5.8% of the sample rests with the top ten. Sequencing used CD4+ or CD8+ T cells sorted from blood, obtained in a trial of the OX40 agonist ivuxolimab. These receptors originate from an adult with an advanced solid tumor such as melanoma, head and neck, liver or kidney cancer.

The rearrangement joins TRBV7-7 to TRBJ2-1; perhaps TRBD2 as D (6 bases). The germline V gene has CDR1 SSHAT and CDR2 FNYEAQ (reference sequence). CDR3 length: 13 amino acids. V lost 5 bases, J lost 8 bases, and 13 bases lay in between. The DNA of the CDR3 is TGTGCCAGCAGCCTGACTAGTTACGATGAGCAGTTCTTC. Its protein product is CASSLTSYDEQFF.

The CDR3 DNA sequence: TGTGCCAGCAGCTTAGGACTAGCCTTAACCCGCTCCTACAATGAGCAGTTCTTC. Translating it yields CASSLGLALTRSYNEQFF. The chain has TRBV7-3 and TRBJ2-1, with TRBD2 identical over 8 bases. Germline CDR1 SGHTA, CDR2 FQGTGA. The CDR3 is 18 amino acids. V gave up 2 bases and J gave up 0 bases; unmatched junction bases: 9.

The chain joins TRBV30 to TRBJ1-2; no clear D. The CDR3 runs 13 residues. Trimming took off 7 bases at V and 12 bases at J, with 24 bases between the two ends. The germline gives CDR1 GTSNPN, CDR2 SVGIG (reference sequence). Here the CDR3 reads CAFKAPPLWNHTF. In nucleotides, the CDR3 is TGTGCCTTCAAGGCCCCCCCTTTGTGGAACCACACCTTC.

The chain combines TRBV9 with TRBJ1-2; a weak D match, TRBD1 (6 bases). V shed 4 bases and J shed 4 bases, with 11 bases lying between them. CDR3 length: 13 residues. Germline lookup yields CDR1 SGDLS and CDR2 YYNGEE. The CDR3 DNA reads TGTGCCAGCAGCAATCGGGGGGCCTATGGCTACACCTTC. This translates into CASSNRGAYGYTF.

The chain has TRBV5-1 and TRBJ2-7, with a tentative D call TRBD1 (6 bases). The CDR3 is 14 amino acids. Trimming cost V 3 bases and J 0 bases, with 10 bases left between them. Germline lookup yields CDR1 SGHRS and CDR2 YFSETQ. Here the CDR3 reads CASSSRQDSYEQYF. The CDR3, as DNA: TGCGCCAGCAGCTCCCGACAGGACTCCTACGAGCAGTACTTC.

This clone was seen ten or more times. V gene TRBV7-2 combines with J gene TRBJ1-5; D is unresolved. The ends were cut back, 1 base at V and 5 bases at J, with 9 bases in the middle. There are 14 residues in the CDR3. The germline V gene has CDR1 SGHTA and CDR2 FQGNSA. CDR3 residues: CASSLGLGYQPQHF. The CDR3 nucleotides read TGTGCCAGCAGCTTAGGGTTGGGGTATCAGCCCCAGCATTTT.

This chain joins TRBV5-1 and TRBJ2-3, with TRBD2 matching over 8 bases. Looked up from germline, CDR1 is SGHRS and CDR2 is YFSETQ. The CDR3 sequence is 15 residues long. V dropped 4 bases and J dropped 2; count of bases not matched to a gene: 6. Here the CDR3 reads CASSETGGDTDTQYF. CDR3 in DNA: TGCGCCAGCAGCGAAACCGGGGGGGACACAGATACGCAGTATTTT. The variable domain in full, completed from reference TRBV5-1 and TRBJ2-3, reads KAGVTQTPRYLIKTRGQQVTLSCSPISGHRSVSWYQQTPGQGLQFLFEYFSETQRNKGNFPGRFSGRQFSNSRSEMNVSTLELGDSALYLCASSETGGDTDTQYFGPGTRLTVL.

The chain carries TRBV5-1 and TRBJ1-1; D is unresolved. V lost 0 bases and J lost 8, with 14 bases in between. Germline values: CDR1 SGHRS, CDR2 YFSETQ. The CDR3 is made up of 14 amino acids. The CDR3 DNA reads TGCGCCAGCAGCTTGGGTTTCGGCGAACCCGAAGCTTTCTTT. Translating it yields CASSLGFGEPEAFF.

This clone has more than one count but fewer than ten. The gene calls are TRBV6-5 and TRBJ1-3; D is undetermined. The germline V gene encodes CDR1 MNHEY and CDR2 SVGAGI. V was pared by 10 bases and J by 0 bases, with 10 bases between. CDR3 length equals 13 residues. The CDR3 loop is CATRTFSGNTIYF. CDR3 DNA: TGTGCCACACGGACTTTCTCTGGAAACACCATATATTTT.

Notes on this clone: Relative to the germline gene, one junction end is altered; a read error may explain this. Other nucleotide sequences from this sample produce the same CDR3. V usage is TRBV9 and J usage is TRBJ2-3; D is possibly TRBD1 (6 bases). The CDR3 length is 20 residues. CDR1 is SGDLS, CDR2 YYNGEE, per germline. CDR3 sequence reads: CASSPDGTQPGSRGGDTQYF. The CDR3 bases are TGCGCCAGCAGCCCAGATGGGACCCAACCGGGCTCCCGAGGGGGAGATACGCAGTATTTT.

This clone has just a few counts. The J gene is TRBJ1-2, the V gene TRBV2; a possible D gene is TRBD1 (5 bases). Per germline, CDR1 SNHLY and CDR2 FYNNEI. This CDR3 has 12 residues. V lost 6 bases and J lost 3, with 8 bases in between. The CDR3 here is CASRTVDYGYTF. Here the CDR3 DNA reads TGTGCCAGCAGGACAGTCGACTATGGCTACACCTTC.

The chain has TRBV6-5 and TRBJ2-1; D is unresolved. The CDR3 contains 12 residues. Germline CDR1 is MNHEY and CDR2 is SVGAGI. V shed 3 bases and J shed 9 bases, with 9 bases lying between them. CDR3 loop: CASSYIGGEQFF. CDR3 in DNA: TGTGCCAGCAGTTATATCGGTGGTGAGCAGTTCTTC.

V is TRBV5-1 and J is TRBJ2-1, with 7 bases matching TRBD2. The CDR3 loop spans 15 amino acids. From germline, CDR1 is SGHRS and CDR2 YFSETQ. The V segment lost 1 base and the J segment 9 bases; nucleotides outside the gene matches: 10. For the CDR3, the DNA is TGCGCCAGCAGCTTGACGGTGGGGGAGGGCCGTGAGCAGTTCTTC. Translated: CASSLTVGEGREQFF.